This TCR beta chain was sequenced during a study of persistence of HIV-infected CD4 T cells. Nonspecific anti-CD3/anti-CD28 bead stimulation represents the broad CD4+ T cell repertoire. CD4+ T cells upregulating both CD40 ligand and CD69 were sorted as responding cells. This was the immunoSEQ version 4 assay in survey mode. Produced via immunoSEQ multiplex PCR; TCRdb's table is partial and in-frame only. This table has 35,000 to 55,000 clones, about 85% appearing once. With 0 bases removed from V and 0 bases from J, the gap between germline ends came to 11 bases. The CDR3 consists of 16 residues. Germline V gene sequence: CDR1 SGHRS, CDR2 YFSETQ. Note on this clone: Its antigen is as yet unknown.

The specimen comprised CD4+ T cells sorted from PBMCs after approximately 19-hour stimulation, sampled from a patient who received antiretroviral therapy. The chain combines TRBV5-1 with TRBJ2-3; D not certain. The TCR was taken from an adult woman with HIV who was CMV-seropositive. The CDR3 bases are TGCGCCAGCAGCTTGGAGCCTATTGCTAGCACAGATACGCAGTATTTT. Its translation is CASSLEPIASTDTQYF.